Listed below are T cell receptor beta chains from one sample, sequenced in a study of blood T cell repertoires in COVID-19. Clones were read by immunoSEQ multiplex PCR, and TCRdb kept only the in-frame ones, dropping some. The table shows over 150,000 clones, with over 75% occurring only once. The specimen sequenced was PBMCs or T cells enriched from blood (not recorded which). These receptors all stem from a woman between 45 and 60 years old who had recovered from COVID-19. The conserved cysteine and the conserved F or W are not part of the CDR3 here. Each record gives: CDR3 protein, V gene, CDR3 length, clone size, J gene. Clone size appears in some rows only: once, few, many, or a class for an expanded clone.

CDR3: ASSLLAGGLIEQF
V: TRBV7-8
length: 13
size: .
J: TRBJ2-1

CDR3: ASSLVSRLGTEQY
V: TRBV7-9
length: 13
size: .
J: TRBJ2-7

CDR3: ASTPTPQGWGGYT
V: TRBV6-2/TRBV6-3
length: 13
size: .
J: TRBJ1-2

CDR3: ASRGLAENTGELF
V: TRBV2
length: 13
size: .
J: TRBJ2-2

CDR3: ASSAQVANTEAF
V: TRBV4-3
length: 12
size: .
J: TRBJ1-1

CDR3: ASSLEAGKTGANVLT
V: TRBV5-1
length: 15
size: .
J: TRBJ2-6

CDR3: ASRGGLAGANEQF
V: TRBV9
length: 13
size: .
J: TRBJ2-1

CDR3: ASSFIVSPSTDTQY
V: TRBV28
length: 14
size: .
J: TRBJ2-3

CDR3: ATSDFGSGSSDTQY
V: TRBV24-1
length: 14
size: .
J: TRBJ2-3

CDR3: ASSPGGQGNSPLH
V: TRBV7-8
length: 13
size: .
J: TRBJ1-6

CDR3: AWSGVGREGETQY
V: TRBV30
length: 13
size: .
J: TRBJ2-5

CDR3: ASSASGGWETQY
V: TRBV5-1
length: 12
size: few
J: TRBJ2-5

CDR3: ASSTTSGRVTGELF
V: TRBV9
length: 14
size: .
J: TRBJ2-2

CDR3: AWSPPDRGTYEQY
V: TRBV30
length: 13
size: .
J: TRBJ2-7

CDR3: ASSQRGLFPGNTIY
V: TRBV14
length: 14
size: once
J: TRBJ1-3

CDR3: ASSPAAGGLGGYT
V: TRBV4-3
length: 13
size: .
J: TRBJ1-2

CDR3: ASSPTGVGTDTQY
V: TRBV7-2
length: 13
size: few
J: TRBJ2-3